The rows below give T cell receptor beta chains drawn from one sample of a study of T cells after yellow fever vaccination. TCRdb reprocessed the 5' RACE reads via MiXCR and lists one record per CDR3 protein. The data hold 300,000 to 400,000 distinct CDR3 sequences, with approximately 3.9% observed a single time. Sequenced here: PBMCs, sampled 5 days after the yellow fever booster vaccination. These receptors all stem from a man aged 18 to 30 who received the YFV17D yellow fever vaccine. Each CDR3 is given with its conserved first and last residue. D genes are given only for firm matches. Expanded clones get a size class; other rows say once, few or many, or leave the size out.

v_gene: TRBV5-1; d_gene: TRBD1; abundance: few; j_gene: TRBJ2-3; CDR3nt: TGCGCCAGCAAACCGGGACAGGGATACACAGATACGCAGTATTTT; CDR3aa: CASKPGQGYTDTQYF
v_gene: TRBV7-9; d_gene: TRBD2; abundance: few; j_gene: TRBJ2-1; CDR3nt: TGTGCCAGCAGCCCGGCGGCAGGGGCTCCTAGCGGGGGCTACAATGAGCAGTTCTTC; CDR3aa: CASSPAAGAPSGGYNEQFF
v_gene: TRBV12-3/TRBV12-4; d_gene: -; abundance: few; j_gene: TRBJ1-1; CDR3nt: TGTGCCAGCAGCCCCATCCGGTGGTCAGGGGACACTGAAGCTTTCTTT; CDR3aa: CASSPIRWSGDTEAFF
v_gene: TRBV6-5; d_gene: TRBD1; abundance: few; j_gene: TRBJ2-5; CDR3nt: TGTGCCAGCAGTTACACCTCAGGGGGCACCCAGTACTTC; CDR3aa: CASSYTSGGTQYF
v_gene: TRBV4-3; d_gene: -; abundance: few; j_gene: TRBJ1-2; CDR3nt: TGCGCCAGCAGCCAAGAGCGTCGAAGTCGAGGGTATGGCTACACCTTC; CDR3aa: CASSQERRSRGYGYTF
v_gene: TRBV5-6; d_gene: TRBD2; abundance: few; j_gene: TRBJ2-1; CDR3nt: TGTGCCAGCAGCTTGTTTGAACTAGCGGTTTTAAGCTCCTACAATGAGCAGTTCTTC; CDR3aa: CASSLFELAVLSSYNEQFF
v_gene: TRBV6-1; d_gene: TRBD1; abundance: -; j_gene: TRBJ2-6; CDR3nt: TGTGCCAGCAGTGATCGGGGACAGGGGGCGAGAGGGGCCAACGTCCTGACTTTC; CDR3aa: CASSDRGQGARGANVLTF
v_gene: TRBV3-1; d_gene: -; abundance: -; j_gene: TRBJ1-4; CDR3nt: TGTGCCAGCAGCCTCCATCCGGGGACGCCTGGAAGTGGGACTAATGAAAAACTGTTTTTT; CDR3aa: CASSLHPGTPGSGTNEKLFF
v_gene: TRBV12-3/TRBV12-4; d_gene: -; abundance: few; j_gene: TRBJ2-2; CDR3nt: TGTGCCAGCAGGCTCATCGGACACAGCACCGGGGAGCTGTTTTTT; CDR3aa: CASRLIGHSTGELFF
v_gene: TRBV7-3; d_gene: -; abundance: -; j_gene: TRBJ2-3; CDR3nt: TGTGCCAGCAGCTTAACACCGCATAACACAGATACGCAGTATTTT; CDR3aa: CASSLTPHNTDTQYF
v_gene: TRBV4-3; d_gene: -; abundance: few; j_gene: TRBJ2-7; CDR3nt: TGCGCCAGCAGCCAAGAGAGGTGGACCTACGAGCAGTACTTC; CDR3aa: CASSQERWTYEQYF
v_gene: TRBV4-2; d_gene: -; abundance: few; j_gene: TRBJ1-5; CDR3nt: TGTGCCAGCAGCCAAGATGGGACTGAGGAGATGCCCCAGCATTTT; CDR3aa: CASSQDGTEEMPQHF
v_gene: TRBV27; d_gene: -; abundance: -; j_gene: TRBJ1-1; CDR3nt: TGTGCCAGCAGTCCATACCTACAGGGAAGTGATGAAGCTTTCTTT; CDR3aa: CASSPYLQGSDEAFF
v_gene: TRBV18; d_gene: TRBD1; abundance: many; j_gene: TRBJ2-7; CDR3nt: TGTGCCAGCTCACCAGGGACAGGGGGATACGAGCAGTACTTC; CDR3aa: CASSPGTGGYEQYF
v_gene: TRBV4-2; d_gene: TRBD1; abundance: -; j_gene: TRBJ2-2; CDR3nt: TGTGCCAGCAGCCAAGGAACGCTCCGGGACAGCAACACCGGGGAGCTGTTTTTT; CDR3aa: CASSQGTLRDSNTGELFF
v_gene: TRBV20-1; d_gene: TRBD2; abundance: few; j_gene: TRBJ2-1; CDR3nt: TGCAGTGCTAAAGAGCGGGGGCCCTACAATGAGCAGTTCTTC; CDR3aa: CSAKERGPYNEQFF
v_gene: TRBV15; d_gene: -; abundance: -; j_gene: TRBJ1-3; CDR3nt: TGTGCCACCAGCAGTATACTGAACTCTGGAAACACCATATATTTT; CDR3aa: CATSSILNSGNTIYF
v_gene: TRBV6-5; d_gene: TRBD1; abundance: -; j_gene: TRBJ1-5; CDR3nt: TGTGCCAGCAGGGGACAGTACAATCAGCCCCAGCATTTT; CDR3aa: CASRGQYNQPQHF
v_gene: TRBV10-1; d_gene: -; abundance: few; j_gene: TRBJ2-5; CDR3nt: TGCGCCAGCAGTGAGTTGGGGCTGGAAGAGACCCAGTACTTC; CDR3aa: CASSELGLEETQYF
v_gene: TRBV5-5; d_gene: TRBD1; abundance: few; j_gene: TRBJ2-3; CDR3nt: TGTGCCAGCAGCACCGGGACAGGGCTTACTAGCACAGATACGCAGTATTTT; CDR3aa: CASSTGTGLTSTDTQYF
v_gene: TRBV28; d_gene: TRBD1; abundance: -; j_gene: TRBJ2-1; CDR3nt: TGTGCCAGCGCCCCGGTCGGACAGGGGTACAATGAGCAGTTCTTC; CDR3aa: CASAPVGQGYNEQFF
v_gene: TRBV5-1; d_gene: -; abundance: few; j_gene: TRBJ2-7; CDR3nt: TGCGCCAGCAAGCGGGACACCATTACCTACGAGCAGTACTTC; CDR3aa: CASKRDTITYEQYF
v_gene: TRBV30; d_gene: -; abundance: few; j_gene: TRBJ1-5; CDR3nt: TGTGCCTGGAGTACGGGGAACGGGAATCAGCCCCAGCATTTT; CDR3aa: CAWSTGNGNQPQHF
v_gene: TRBV4-1; d_gene: TRBD1; abundance: few; j_gene: TRBJ1-5; CDR3nt: TGCGCCAGCAGCCAATCAGGACAGGGCAATCAGCCCCAGCATTTT; CDR3aa: CASSQSGQGNQPQHF
v_gene: TRBV6-2/TRBV6-3; d_gene: -; abundance: -; j_gene: TRBJ2-2; CDR3nt: TGTGCCAGCAGTTCTCAGGGATGGAACACCGGGGAGCTGTTTTTT; CDR3aa: CASSSQGWNTGELFF
v_gene: TRBV4-3; d_gene: TRBD2; abundance: many; j_gene: TRBJ2-3; CDR3nt: TGCGCCAGCAGCCAATGGGCGGGGGGGCCTGAAGATACGCAGTATTTT; CDR3aa: CASSQWAGGPEDTQYF
v_gene: TRBV20-1; d_gene: -; abundance: -; j_gene: TRBJ1-5; CDR3nt: TGCAGTGCTAGTGATACGACTCAGCCCCAGCATTTT; CDR3aa: CSASDTTQPQHF
v_gene: TRBV5-4; d_gene: TRBD1; abundance: few; j_gene: TRBJ2-2; CDR3nt: TGTGCCAGCAGTAGGGACGGGACAGGGGACACCGGGGAGCTGTTTTTT; CDR3aa: CASSRDGTGDTGELFF
v_gene: TRBV27; d_gene: -; abundance: many; j_gene: TRBJ2-1; CDR3nt: TGTGCCAGCAGTTTAGCGAGCTCCTACAATGAGCAGTTCTTC; CDR3aa: CASSLASSYNEQFF
v_gene: TRBV4-1; d_gene: -; abundance: few; j_gene: TRBJ1-1; CDR3nt: TGCGCCAGCAGCCAAGACCCGGGGGCCTTCACTGAAGCTTTCTTT; CDR3aa: CASSQDPGAFTEAFF
v_gene: TRBV12-3/TRBV12-4; d_gene: -; abundance: many; j_gene: TRBJ2-4; CDR3nt: TGTGCCAGCAGTACAGCCAGGGGAAACATTCAGTACTTC; CDR3aa: CASSTARGNIQYF
v_gene: TRBV2; d_gene: -; abundance: many; j_gene: TRBJ1-1; CDR3nt: TGTGCCAGCAGTGACAACCAACTGAACACTGAAGCTTTCTTT; CDR3aa: CASSDNQLNTEAFF
v_gene: TRBV24-1; d_gene: TRBD2; abundance: few; j_gene: TRBJ2-5; CDR3nt: TGTGCCACCAGTGATTTGGGCGGGGGCCAAGAGACCCAGTACTTC; CDR3aa: CATSDLGGGQETQYF
v_gene: TRBV7-8; d_gene: -; abundance: many; j_gene: TRBJ2-4; CDR3nt: TGTGCCAGCAGCTTAGGGCCAGGGGGGAGTGTTGCCAAAAACATTCAGTACTTC; CDR3aa: CASSLGPGGSVAKNIQYF
v_gene: TRBV6-2/TRBV6-3; d_gene: TRBD2; abundance: -; j_gene: TRBJ2-3; CDR3nt: TGTGCCAGCACCACACCCCGGCGGGAGCCAGATACGCAGTATTTT; CDR3aa: CASTTPRREPDTQYF
v_gene: TRBV29-1; d_gene: TRBD1; abundance: many; j_gene: TRBJ2-3; CDR3nt: TGCAGCCAGGGACAGTCCCCCACAGATACGCAGTATTTT; CDR3aa: CSQGQSPTDTQYF
v_gene: TRBV7-8; d_gene: TRBD1; abundance: -; j_gene: TRBJ1-6; CDR3nt: TGTGCCAGCAACCGCGACAGGGGAAATTCACCCCTCCACTTT; CDR3aa: CASNRDRGNSPLHF
v_gene: TRBV28; d_gene: -; abundance: -; j_gene: TRBJ1-2; CDR3nt: TGTGCCACACTTCCGACCGATGGACAGTTAAAGCGTGGCTACACCTTC; CDR3aa: CATLPTDGQLKRGYTF
v_gene: TRBV13; d_gene: TRBD1; abundance: few; j_gene: TRBJ1-1; CDR3nt: TGTGCCAGCAGCCTATTACGACAGGGATCCACTGAAGCTTTCTTT; CDR3aa: CASSLLRQGSTEAFF
v_gene: TRBV12-3/TRBV12-4; d_gene: -; abundance: -; j_gene: TRBJ2-5; CDR3nt: TGTGCCAGCACCTATGGGGCGCTCGACGAGACCCAGTACTTC; CDR3aa: CASTYGALDETQYF
v_gene: TRBV6-1; d_gene: TRBD2; abundance: -; j_gene: TRBJ2-1; CDR3nt: TGTGCCAGCAGTGTGGGAATAGGGACTAGCGGATACAATGAGCAGTTCTTC; CDR3aa: CASSVGIGTSGYNEQFF
v_gene: TRBV7-2; d_gene: -; abundance: few; j_gene: TRBJ2-3; CDR3nt: TGTGCCAGCAGCTTAGCCCCCCTTCGTGGCACAGATACGCAGTATTTT; CDR3aa: CASSLAPLRGTDTQYF
v_gene: TRBV10-3; d_gene: -; abundance: -; j_gene: TRBJ2-1; CDR3nt: TGTGCCATCAGTGCAGGCACTCCGGTCGAGAATGAGCAGTTCTTC; CDR3aa: CAISAGTPVENEQFF
v_gene: TRBV7-2; d_gene: -; abundance: many; j_gene: TRBJ1-2; CDR3nt: TGTGCCAGCAGCTTAGTGACGGGTGATGGCTACACCTTC; CDR3aa: CASSLVTGDGYTF
v_gene: TRBV5-4; d_gene: TRBD1; abundance: -; j_gene: TRBJ2-1; CDR3nt: TGTGCCAGCAGCTTAGAGTCCGGACAGGACAATGAGCAGTTCTTC; CDR3aa: CASSLESGQDNEQFF
v_gene: TRBV29-1; d_gene: TRBD1; abundance: many; j_gene: TRBJ2-5; CDR3nt: TGCAGCGCCAGACAGGGCGGTGAGACCCAGTACTTC; CDR3aa: CSARQGGETQYF
v_gene: TRBV4-3; d_gene: -; abundance: many; j_gene: TRBJ2-2; CDR3nt: TGCGCCAGCAGCCAAGATCTGGGTGGGGAAGGCGGGGAGCTGTTTTTT; CDR3aa: CASSQDLGGEGGELFF
v_gene: TRBV11-2; d_gene: -; abundance: many; j_gene: TRBJ1-1; CDR3nt: TGTGCCAGCAGCACGACGGTGGACACTGAAGCTTTCTTT; CDR3aa: CASSTTVDTEAFF
v_gene: TRBV4-3; d_gene: TRBD2; abundance: few; j_gene: TRBJ2-3; CDR3nt: TGCGCCAGCAGCCTATGGTCTAGCGGGGGCTCAGATACGCAGTATTTT; CDR3aa: CASSLWSSGGSDTQYF
v_gene: TRBV3-1; d_gene: -; abundance: -; j_gene: TRBJ2-3; CDR3nt: TGTGCCAGCAGCCAAGGAGGTAATACGCAGTATTTT; CDR3aa: CASSQGGNTQYF
v_gene: TRBV5-1; d_gene: -; abundance: many; j_gene: TRBJ2-1; CDR3nt: TGCGCCAGCAGCTTGGGGACGAATGAGCAGTTCTTC; CDR3aa: CASSLGTNEQFF
v_gene: TRBV7-2; d_gene: -; abundance: many; j_gene: TRBJ2-3; CDR3nt: TGTGCCAGCAGCCAACCACCGGGACGGACCACAGATACGCAGTATTTT; CDR3aa: CASSQPPGRTTDTQYF